This entry concerns a single T cell receptor (beta chain). Per germline, CDR1 ENHRY and CDR2 SYGVKD. The V and J ends lost 6 bases and 5 bases respectively, with 14 bases between them. This CDR3 has 13 residues. The use of a sample-barcoded 5' primer and a J-beta primer mix characterized a second PCR of roughly 7 to 11 cycles. TCRdb reanalysed the 5' RACE reads using MiXCR and keeps one entry per CDR3 protein. The sample has around 2 million distinct CDR3 sequences; roughly two fifths are singletons. This specimen belongs to a study of blood T cells in healthy people across ages. Specimen: blood. The chain carries TRBV10-3 and TRBJ2-7; D perhaps matches TRBD1 (6 bases). This TCR was recovered from a human donor in good health. CDR3 nucleotides: TGTGCCATCAGAGACACAGGGTCCCACGAGCAGTACTTC. Its translation is CAIRDTGSHEQYF.